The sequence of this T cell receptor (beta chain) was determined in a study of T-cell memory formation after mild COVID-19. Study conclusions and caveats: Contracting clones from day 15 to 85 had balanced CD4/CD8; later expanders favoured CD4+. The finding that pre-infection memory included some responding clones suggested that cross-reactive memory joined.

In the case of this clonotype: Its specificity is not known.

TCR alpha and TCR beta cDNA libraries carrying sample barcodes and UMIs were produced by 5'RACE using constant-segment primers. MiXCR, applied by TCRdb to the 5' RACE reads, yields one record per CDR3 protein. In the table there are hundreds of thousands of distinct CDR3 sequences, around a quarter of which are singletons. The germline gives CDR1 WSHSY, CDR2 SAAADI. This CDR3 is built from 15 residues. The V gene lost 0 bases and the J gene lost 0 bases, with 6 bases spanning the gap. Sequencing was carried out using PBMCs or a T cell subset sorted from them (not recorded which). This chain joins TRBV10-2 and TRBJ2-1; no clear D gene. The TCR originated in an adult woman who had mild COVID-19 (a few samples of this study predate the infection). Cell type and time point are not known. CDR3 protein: CASSESWSSYNEQFF. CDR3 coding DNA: TGCGCCAGCAGTGAGTCGTGGAGCTCCTACAATGAGCAGTTCTTC.